In its sample, the clone carrying this TCR beta chain was seen a few times. Its cognate antigen is unknown. There were at least 5 micrograms of total RNA extracted from every sample. A sample-barcoded 5' primer and a J-beta primer mix were used in a second PCR of roughly 6 to 11 cycles. The yield of each sample was at least 2.5 million CDR3-containing paired-end reads. TCRdb reprocessed the 5' RACE reads with MiXCR, giving one entry per CDR3 protein. Among about 1 million distinct CDR3 sequences listed, less than 50% were seen once. This sample is drawn from a study of blood T cells in healthy people across ages. This CDR3 is 13 amino acids long. V was pared by 1 base and J by 0 bases, with 7 bases between. Germline V lookup: CDR1 SQVTM, CDR2 ANQGSEA. Findings and limits, study-wide: Donor CMV status, an unknown factor, possibly confounded changes in expanded clonotypes.

The TCR comes from a woman aged 60-75 years in good health. The chain links TRBV29-1 to TRBJ2-7; D uncertain. The sample was blood. CDR3 in DNA: TGCAGCGTTGAAGGGGGTGACTCCTACGAGCAGTACTTC. Its protein product is CSVEGGDSYEQYF.